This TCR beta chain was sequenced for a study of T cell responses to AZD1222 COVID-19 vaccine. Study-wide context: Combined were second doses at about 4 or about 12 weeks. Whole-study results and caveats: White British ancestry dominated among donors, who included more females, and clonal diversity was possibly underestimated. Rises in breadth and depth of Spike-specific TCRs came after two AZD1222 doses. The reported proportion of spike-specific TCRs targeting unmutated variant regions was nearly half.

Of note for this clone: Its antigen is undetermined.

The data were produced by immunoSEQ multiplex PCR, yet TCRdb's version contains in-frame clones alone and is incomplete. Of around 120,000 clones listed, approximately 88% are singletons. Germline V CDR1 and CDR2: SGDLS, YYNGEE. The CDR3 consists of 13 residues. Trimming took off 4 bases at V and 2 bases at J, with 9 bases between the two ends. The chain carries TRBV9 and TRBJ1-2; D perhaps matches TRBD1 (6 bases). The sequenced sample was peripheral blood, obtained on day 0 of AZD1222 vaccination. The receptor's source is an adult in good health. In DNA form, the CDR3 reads TGTGCCAGCAGCTCAAGGGGGAACTATGGCTACACCTTC. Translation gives CASSSRGNYGYTF.